Shown below are 28 T cell receptor beta chains from a single sample sequenced in a study of patients and donors after allogeneic stem cell transplantation. TCRdb independently ran MiXCR on the RT-PCR reads; one entry per CDR3 protein. The sample has over 130,000 distinct CDR3 sequences; about a third are singletons. Sequences were obtained from blood, either unsorted or a sorted T cell fraction (not recorded which). The origin of the receptors is a human donor who was either an allogeneic HSCT recipient or a stem cell or donor lymphocyte infusion donor (not recorded which). It is not recorded whose cells these are; they may come from a transplant donor.

Points on this clonotype: A much larger clone is a single base away; this may be a read error. The J gene is TRBJ1-2, the V gene TRBV29-1, with TRBD1 matching over 7 bases. The CDR3 is 12 amino acids. The germline V gene has CDR1 SQVTM and CDR2 ANQGSEA. In DNA, the CDR3 is TGCAGCGTAGGAGACAGGGACTATGGCTTCACCTTC. Amino acids: CSVGDRDYGFTF. The full variable domain, with the rest looked up from reference TRBV29-1 and TRBJ1-2, is SAVISQKPSRDICQRGTSLTIQCQVDSQVTMMFWYRQQPGQSLTLIATANQGSEATYESGFVIDKFPISRPNLTFSTLTVSNMSPEDSSIYLCSVGDRDYGFTFGSGTRLTVV.

This clonotype turned up a few times. The V gene is TRBV7-9, the J gene TRBJ1-2; D is undetermined. V dropped 6 bases and J dropped 9 bases, with 20 bases sitting between them. The CDR3 length is 14 residues. The germline V gene encodes CDR1 SEHNR and CDR2 FQNEAQ (reference sequence). The CDR3 spells CASSSLKEDLRYTF. DNA for the CDR3: TGTGCCAGCAGTTCCTTGAAGGAGGACCTTCGCTACACCTTC. Supplemented by reference TRBV7-9 and TRBJ1-2, the full variable domain reads DTGVSQNPRHKITKRGQNVTFRCDPISEHNRLYWYRQTLGQGPEFLTYFQNEAQLEKSRLLSDRFSAERPKGSFSTLEIQRTEQGDSAMYLCASSSLKEDLRYTFGSGTRLTVV.

Notes on this clonotype: One end of the junction is discordant with germline, which a read error may explain. The V gene is TRBV10-3, the J gene TRBJ1-1; D possibly corresponds to TRBD1 (6 bases). This CDR3 contains 14 residues. Germline CDR1 and CDR2: ENHRY and SYGVKD. CDR3 amino acids: CATQLRDTNTEALF. DNA for the CDR3: TGTGCCACCCAGCTCCGGGACACGAACACTGAAGCTCTCTTT.

This clonotype was counted between two and nine times. The chain uses TRBV5-1 and TRBJ2-7; a weak D match, TRBD1 (6 bases). The germline V gene has CDR1 SGHRS and CDR2 YFSETQ. The CDR3 is made up of 14 amino acids. The V and J ends lost 0 bases and 3 bases respectively, with 10 bases between them. This CDR3 reads CASSLGDTSYEQYF. The DNA for the CDR3 is TGCGCCAGCAGCTTGGGGGACACTAGCTACGAGCAGTACTTC.

This clonotype was counted only a few times. The chain combines TRBV7-8 with TRBJ2-4; possible D gene TRBD2, 7 bases. The CDR3 has 18 residues. CDR1 is SGHVS and CDR2 is FQNEAQ in the germline V gene. Trimming took off 5 bases at V and 1 base at J, with 21 bases between the two ends. CDR3 amino acids: CASSPGEGRGEAKNIQYF. As DNA, the CDR3 is TGTGCCAGCAGCCCAGGGGAGGGGAGAGGCGAGGCCAAAAACATTCAGTACTTC.

The chain employs TRBV28 and TRBJ2-2; D is unresolved. Per germline, CDR1 MDHEN and CDR2 SYDVKM. This CDR3 has 14 amino acids. V lost 2 bases and J 4 bases, leaving 8 bases between the germline ends. In nucleotides, the CDR3 is TGTGCCAGCAGTTTAGCCCTCGCCACCGGGGAGCTGTTTTTT. Its translation is CASSLALATGELFF.

The chain employs TRBV29-1 and TRBJ2-1; the D gene is possibly TRBD1 (7 bases). Trimming removed 4 bases from V and 2 bases from J, with 18 bases in between. The CDR3 sequence is 16 residues long. CDR1 and CDR2 from the germline V gene are SQVTM and ANQGSEA. The CDR3 bases are TGCAGCGTTGGGGGCCGGCGGGACAGAACCTACAATGAGCAGTTCTTC. Its translation: CSVGGRRDRTYNEQFF.

This sequence joins TRBV9 and TRBJ1-1, with TRBD1 identical over 7 bases. The CDR3 has 12 residues. The trim removed 4 bases at V and 8 bases at J, leaving 5 bases unmatched. Per germline, CDR1 SGDLS and CDR2 YYNGEE. In DNA form, the CDR3 reads TGTGCCAGCAGCATGGGGACAGAAGAAGCTTTCTTT. This codes for CASSMGTEEAFF.

The chain couples TRBV24-1 to TRBJ1-1, with D uncertain. The CDR3 is 13 residues long. V was shortened by 6 bases and J by 1 base, with 8 bases between the two germline ends. Per the germline V gene, CDR1 is KGHDR and CDR2 is SFDVKD. CDR3 DNA: TGTGCCACCAGTCCCCGGCAGAACACTGAAGCTTTCTTT. The encoded protein is CATSPRQNTEAFF.

The sample holds a few counts of this clonotype. V and J are TRBV9 and TRBJ1-1; a possible D gene is TRBD1 (5 bases). Germline V gene sequence: CDR1 SGDLS, CDR2 YYNGEE. This CDR3 has 14 residues. Trimming cost V 0 bases and J 7 bases, with 13 bases left between them. CDR3 nucleotide sequence: TGTGCCAGCAGCGTAGGGGCGGGGGACGGTGAAGCTTTCTTT. As protein: CASSVGAGDGEAFF.

The chain joins TRBV7-2 to TRBJ2-1; D perhaps matches TRBD1 (5 bases). The CDR3 covers 13 residues. CDR1 is SGHTA and CDR2 is FQGNSA in the germline V gene. V was shortened by 3 bases and J by 7 bases, with 10 bases between the two germline ends. The DNA of the CDR3 is TGTGCCAGCAGCTTCCCTAAGGGGAATGAGCAGTTCTTC. Translating gives CASSFPKGNEQFF. The full variable domain, rest sourced from reference TRBV7-2 and TRBJ2-1, is GAGVSQSPSNKVTEKGKDVELRCDPISGHTALYWYRQSLGQGLEFLIYFQGNSAPDKSGLPSDRFSAERTGGSVSTLTIQRTQQEDSAVYLCASSFPKGNEQFFGPGTRLTVL.

V is TRBV5-6 and J is TRBJ1-2, with D perhaps matching TRBD1 (6 bases). This CDR3 has 13 residues. Germline CDR1 is SGHDT and CDR2 is YYEEEE. V was clipped by 1 base and J by 8 bases, with 12 bases between them. The CDR3 coding sequence is TGTGCCAGCAGCTTGAACCAGGGGTCCGGCTACACCTTC. It is translated as CASSLNQGSGYTF. The complete variable domain, with remaining parts taken from reference TRBV5-6 and TRBJ1-2, reads DAGVTQSPTHLIKTRGQQVTLRCSPKSGHDTVSWYQQALGQGPQFIFQYYEEEERQRGNFPDRFSGHQFPNYSSELNVNALLLGDSALYLCASSLNQGSGYTFGSGTRLTVV.

V is TRBV12-3 or TRBV12-4 and J is TRBJ2-7; TRBD2 agrees at 8 bases. The CDR3 is 12 residues long. With V trimmed by 9 bases and J by 7 bases, 8 bases remained unmatched. CDR3 protein: CASGPAGVEQYF. As DNA, the CDR3 is TGTGCCAGTGGACCAGCGGGGGTTGAGCAGTACTTC.

The sample holds a few counts of this clonotype. The V and J genes are TRBV12-3 or TRBV12-4 and TRBJ1-6; tentative D call: TRBD1 (6 bases). V lost 5 bases to trimming and J lost 8 bases, with 16 bases between them. The length of the CDR3 is 15 residues. CDR3 nucleotide sequence: TGTGCCAGCAGTCCCGGGACACCCCGCGATTCACCCCTCCACTTT. It translates to CASSPGTPRDSPLHF.

The chain carries TRBV3-1 and TRBJ2-7; D is unclear. The germline gives CDR1 LGHDT, CDR2 YNNKEL (reference sequence). The length of the CDR3 is 14 residues. Trimming took 3 bases from V and 7 from J, leaving 16 bases between them. The CDR3 coding sequence is TGTGCCAGCAGCCATTCCGACGGGTCCGGGGAGCAGTACGTC. It translates to CASSHSDGSGEQYV.

This clonotype appeared a few times. The V call is TRBV20-1, the J call TRBJ2-7; 8 bases are a match to TRBD1. From germline, CDR1 is DFQATT and CDR2 SNEGSKA (reference sequence). V dropped 0 bases and J dropped 5; count of bases not matched to a gene: 9. This CDR3 is built from 15 residues. This CDR3 reads CSARDRRTGIHEQYF. CDR3 DNA: TGCAGTGCTAGAGATCGGAGGACAGGGATACACGAGCAGTACTTC.

Written as DNA, the CDR3 is TGTGCCAGCAGCGGCACAGCCGTTAACTATGGCTACACCTTC. Protein: CASSGTAVNYGYTF. The chain links TRBV9 to TRBJ1-2; D call uncertain. This CDR3 spans 14 amino acids. V was pared by 3 bases and J by 1 base, with 10 bases between. Germline CDR1 reads SGDLS; CDR2 reads YYNGEE. The variable domain in full, with the rest retrieved from reference TRBV9 and TRBJ1-2, is DSGVTQTPKHLITATGQRVTLRCSPRSGDLSVYWYQQSLDQGLQFLIQYYNGEERAKGNILERFSAQQFPDLHSELNLSSLELGDSALYFCASSGTAVNYGYTFGSGTRLTVV.

This clonotype has a handful of counts. The chain employs TRBV7-2 and TRBJ2-1, with 10 bases identical to TRBD2. V gave up 2 bases and J gave up 3 bases; unmatched junction bases: 7. The CDR3 loop spans 17 amino acids. In germline, CDR1 is SGHTA, CDR2 FQGNSA. CDR3 amino acids: CASSLSSGGPGYNEQFF. CDR3 sequence (DNA): TGTGCCAGCAGCTTAAGTAGCGGGGGGCCTGGCTACAATGAGCAGTTCTTC.

On this clonotype: At one end, the junction sequence differs from germline, possibly due to a read error. The chain recombines TRBV7-7 with TRBJ2-1; 9 bases fit TRBD2. Germline V gene lookup returns CDR1 SSHAT and CDR2 FNYEAQ (reference sequence). The CDR3 sequence is 17 residues long. The CDR3 spells CASSVPKRGVFYNEQFF. The CDR3 coding sequence is TGTGCTAGCAGCGTTCCCAAGCGGGGGGTCTTCTACAATGAGCAGTTCTTC.

This clonotype has a single count. The chain combines TRBV4-3 with TRBJ2-2; weak D call: TRBD1 (5 bases). The CDR3 loop spans 15 amino acids. With 0 bases removed from V and 6 bases from J, the gap between germline ends came to 11 bases. Germline V gene lookup returns CDR1 LGHNA and CDR2 YSLEER. The chain's CDR3 is CASSQERGAAGELFF. The CDR3 nucleotides are TGCGCCAGCAGCCAAGAACGTGGGGCGGCCGGGGAGCTGTTTTTT.

In this sample, this clonotype turned up a few times. The J gene is TRBJ2-7, the V gene TRBV4-3; 8 bases align to TRBD2. The CDR3 extends over 18 amino acids. Trimming at V came to 3 bases and at J to 0 bases, leaving 13 bases not matched to a gene. CDR1 is LGHNA, CDR2 YSLEER, per germline. CDR3 sequence reads: CASSQVSYSGANSYEQYF. In DNA form, the CDR3 reads TGCGCCAGCAGCCAGGTATCATATAGCGGGGCCAACTCCTACGAGCAGTACTTC.

The sample holds a few counts of this clonotype. The chain links TRBV10-3 to TRBJ1-1; D remains ambiguous. This CDR3 comprises 14 residues. Germline V lookup: CDR1 ENHRY, CDR2 SYGVKD. Trimming removed 5 bases at V and 2 bases at J, with 12 bases between. DNA for the CDR3: TGTGCCATCAGTCCGAGGGATTCCAACACTGAAGCTTTCTTT. It encodes CAISPRDSNTEAFF.

This rearrangement joins TRBV12-3 or TRBV12-4 to TRBJ2-2, with 7 bases matching TRBD1. This CDR3 region has 15 residues. V shed 3 bases, J shed 4 bases, and the junction held 5 bases outside the gene matches. The CDR3: CASSFPGQTTGELFF. In nucleotides, the CDR3 is TGTGCCAGCAGTTTCCCGGGACAGACCACCGGGGAGCTGTTTTTT.

The V and J genes are TRBV7-3 and TRBJ2-3; 8 bases align to TRBD2. The CDR3 loop spans 14 amino acids. Germline V gives CDR1 SGHTA, CDR2 FQGTGA. Trimming removed 5 bases from V and 4 bases from J; junction bases left unmatched: 5. Here the CDR3 reads CASSPGLVADTQYF. The CDR3 DNA is TGTGCCAGCAGCCCGGGACTAGTGGCAGATACGCAGTATTTT.

This clonotype was counted only a few times. The gene calls are TRBV5-1 and TRBJ1-2; D not certain. V lost 7 bases to trimming and J lost 7 bases, with 11 bases between them. Germline V CDR1 and CDR2: SGHRS, YFSETQ. CDR3 length: 11 amino acids. The CDR3 here is CASPESGGYTF. The CDR3, as DNA: TGCGCCAGCCCCGAAAGTGGTGGCTACACCTTC.

The gene calls are TRBV3-1 and TRBJ1-5, with D tentatively TRBD1 (5 bases). Germline V gene sequence: CDR1 LGHDT, CDR2 YNNKEL (reference sequence). V lost 5 bases and J 0 bases, leaving 8 bases between the germline ends. The CDR3 is 14 residues long. CDR3 amino acids: CASSGGSSNQPQHF. DNA for the CDR3: TGTGCCAGCAGCGGGGGGAGTAGCAATCAGCCCCAGCATTTT. Filled out from reference TRBV3-1 and TRBJ1-5, the complete variable domain reads DTAVSQTPKYLVTQMGNDKSIKCEQNLGHDTMYWYKQDSKKFLKIMFSYNNKELIINETVPNRFSPKSPDKAHLNLHINSLELGDSAVYFCASSGGSSNQPQHFGDGTRLSIL.

This chain connects TRBV2 to TRBJ2-7, with D perhaps matching TRBD1 (5 bases). The length of the CDR3 is 12 residues. V was cut by 5 bases and J by 4 bases, with 9 bases left in between. The germline CDR1 and CDR2 sequences are SNHLY and FYNNEI. The CDR3 DNA follows: TGTGCCAGCAGTCAGGACACTTACGAGCAGTACGTC. It encodes CASSQDTYEQYV.

The chain recombines TRBV7-9 with TRBJ1-5; unclear D gene. Germline-derived CDR1 and CDR2 are SEHNR and FQNEAQ (reference sequence). CDR3 size: 15 residues. Between the trimmed V and J ends, which lost 3 bases and 0 bases, there was a span of 9 bases. The CDR3 DNA follows: TGTGCCAGCAGCTTTGCACAAAATAGCAATCAGCCCCAGCATTTT. This gives the protein CASSFAQNSNQPQHF.